This T cell receptor (beta chain) derives from a study of post-analysis software for immune sequencing data. General observations from the study: A handful of TRBV segments, including TRBV5-6, TRBV5-1 and TRBV20-1, were more frequent in patients than controls.

TCR beta cDNA libraries had unique molecular identifiers. Using its own MiXCR run on the PCR reads, TCRdb lists one record per CDR3 protein. The sample contains 550,000 to 700,000 distinct CDR3 sequences, around 40% of which appear only once. The germline CDR1 and CDR2 sequences are MGHRA and YSYEKL. This CDR3 is 19 amino acids long. J lost 4 bases, V lost 4 bases, and 21 bases had no gene match. Remarks on this clonotype: Antigen: not known.

The rearrangement links TRBV4-1 to TRBJ2-5, with 7 bases fitting TRBD1. The sequencing input was blood. The sequence was collected from a girl aged 10-17 years with multiple sclerosis. In DNA form, the CDR3 reads TGCGCCAGCAGCCCAAAGGGGGCCAGGGGAGCGGCAATCGGAGAGACCCAGTACTTC. The encoded protein is CASSPKGARGAAIGETQYF.